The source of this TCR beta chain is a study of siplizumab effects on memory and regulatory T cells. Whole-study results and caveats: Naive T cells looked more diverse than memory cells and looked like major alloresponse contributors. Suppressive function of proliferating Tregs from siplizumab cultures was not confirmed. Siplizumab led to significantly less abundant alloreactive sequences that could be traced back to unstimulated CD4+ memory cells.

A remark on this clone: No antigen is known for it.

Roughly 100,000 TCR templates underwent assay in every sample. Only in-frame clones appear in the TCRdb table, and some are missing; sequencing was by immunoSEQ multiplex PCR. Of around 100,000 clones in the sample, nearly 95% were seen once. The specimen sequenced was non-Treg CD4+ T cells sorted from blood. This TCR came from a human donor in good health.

The CDR3 protein is CASSDRPDTQYF. DNA of the CDR3: TGTGCCAGCAGTGATCGGCCAGATACGCAGTATTTT. The chain couples TRBV25-1 to TRBJ2-3; no clear D gene. The length of the CDR3 is 12 residues. Germline CDR1 MGHDK, CDR2 SYGVNS. V lost 3 bases and J lost 4, with 5 bases in between.